This T cell receptor (beta chain) came from a study of blood T cell repertoires in COVID-19 (dated by TCRdb to the early 2020s). Regarding the research as a whole: Collaborator samples came from the United States, Italy and Spain and covered acute and convalescent phases of COVID-19. Nearly every sample came with metadata listing a de-identified subject ID, COVID-19 status, age in years and sex. Subjects who had been exposed to COVID-19, were actively infected with it, or had recovered from it provided the deeply sampled blood TCRbeta repertoires that made up the dataset. The prospective study material was composed of cDNA or gDNA derived from T cells, B-cell-depleted T cells, or PBMCs. Samples were obtained from the ongoing ImmuneRACE study (first 160 participants) and from some 1,200 subjects provided by 6 global collaborators. HLA class I and class II types, where available, came from metadata supplied by the sample provider rather than from assay-based typing. A freely available public database, intended as a resource for researchers studying the immune response to SARS-CoV-2, is where the repertoires were released. Points the paper makes about the study in general: Clinical and demographic metadata were provided uncurated, with the amount varying by source and participant.

The germline V gene encodes CDR1 SGHRS and CDR2 YFSETQ. Reading from cysteine to phenylalanine, the CDR3 counts 14 amino acids. Only the CDR3 DNA is retained, 42 bases long and in frame from the first base. Trimmed from V: 5 bases; trimmed from J: 4 bases; junction bases lacking a gene match: 5. The collaborating institutions used their own protocols to collect whole blood in K2EDTA tubes. For TCRbeta analysis, collaborators shipped samples as frozen whole blood, isolated PBMCs, or DNA extracted from either of those sample types. As regards this clone: Its target antigen remains unknown. The sample holds no much larger clone one base away, and base qualities are not on file.

TCRbeta CDR3 regions were amplified from genomic DNA using the immunoSEQ Assay, a bias-controlled multiplex PCR. On the authors' methods: Nucleated cell counts per sample were estimated from amplification of reference gene primers within the assay. To quantify the absolute abundance of each unique TCRbeta CDR3 rearrangement, sequence reads were collapsed and filtered. For each sample, productive Simpson clonality was calculated by taking the square root of Simpson's diversity index across productive rearrangements. TCRdb mirrors the immuneACCESS table, restricted to in-frame sequences. Some clones are absent from its copies; in checked studies, under half trace to an unresolved V gene, and the reason for the others is unknown. The DNA gave D and trimming, while V, J and clone size come from that table. The sample has more than 150,000 clones on record, more than 70% of them singletons. 2.8% of the sample is in the top ten clones.

This receptor was identified in a woman older than 75 with active or convalescent COVID-19. The rearrangement joined TRBV5-1 to TRBJ2-5, and TRBD2 aligns with 10 junction nucleotides. Sequencing was performed on peripheral blood. The base sequence is TGCGCCAGCAGGCCACTAGCGGGGACAGAGACCCAGTACTTC. Its coded protein is CASRPLAGTETQYF.